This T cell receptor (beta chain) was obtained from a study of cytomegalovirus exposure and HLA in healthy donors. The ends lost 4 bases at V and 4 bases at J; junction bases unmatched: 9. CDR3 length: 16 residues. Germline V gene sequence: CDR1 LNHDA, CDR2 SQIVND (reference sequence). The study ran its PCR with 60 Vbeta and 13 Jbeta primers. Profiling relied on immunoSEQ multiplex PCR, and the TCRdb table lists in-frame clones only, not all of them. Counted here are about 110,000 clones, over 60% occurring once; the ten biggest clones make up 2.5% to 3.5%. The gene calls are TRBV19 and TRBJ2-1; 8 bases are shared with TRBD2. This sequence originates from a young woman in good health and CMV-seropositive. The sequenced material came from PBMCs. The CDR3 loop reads CASSKLPSGLYNEQFF. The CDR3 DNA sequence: TGTGCCAGTAGTAAACTGCCTAGCGGGCTGTACAATGAGCAGTTCTTC.